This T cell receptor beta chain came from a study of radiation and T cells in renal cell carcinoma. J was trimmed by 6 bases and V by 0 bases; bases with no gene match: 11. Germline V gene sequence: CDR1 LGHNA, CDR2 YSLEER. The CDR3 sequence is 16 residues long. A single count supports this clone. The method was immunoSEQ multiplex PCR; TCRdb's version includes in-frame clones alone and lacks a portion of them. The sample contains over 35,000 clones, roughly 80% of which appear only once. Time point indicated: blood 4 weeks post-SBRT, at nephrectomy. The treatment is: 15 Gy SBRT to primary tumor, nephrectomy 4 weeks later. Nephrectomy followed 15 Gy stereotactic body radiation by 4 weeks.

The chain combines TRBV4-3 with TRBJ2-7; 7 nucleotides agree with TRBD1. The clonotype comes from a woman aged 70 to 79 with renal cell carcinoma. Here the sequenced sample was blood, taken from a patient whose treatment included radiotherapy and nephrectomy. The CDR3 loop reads CASSQDRATGLSEQYF. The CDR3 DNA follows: TGCGCCAGCAGCCAAGATCGGGCGACAGGGCTCTCCGAGCAGTACTTC.